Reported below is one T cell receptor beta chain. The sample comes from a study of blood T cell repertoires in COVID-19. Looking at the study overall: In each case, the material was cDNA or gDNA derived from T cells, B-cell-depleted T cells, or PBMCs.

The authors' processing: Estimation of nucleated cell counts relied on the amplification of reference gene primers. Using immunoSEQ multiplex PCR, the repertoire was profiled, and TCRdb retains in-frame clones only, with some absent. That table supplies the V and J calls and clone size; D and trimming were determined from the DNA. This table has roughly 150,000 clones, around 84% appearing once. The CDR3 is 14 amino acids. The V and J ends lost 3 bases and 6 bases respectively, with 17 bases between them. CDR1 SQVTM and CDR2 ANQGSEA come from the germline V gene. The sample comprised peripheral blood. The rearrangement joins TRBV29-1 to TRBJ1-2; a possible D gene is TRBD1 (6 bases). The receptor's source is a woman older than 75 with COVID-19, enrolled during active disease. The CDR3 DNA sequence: TGCAGCGTTGACCCGGACAGAGTAACTGATGGCTACACCTTC. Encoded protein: CSVDPDRVTDGYTF.